These T cell receptor beta chains were read from a single sample in a study of OX40 agonist ivuxolimab in advanced cancers. Generated by immunoSEQ multiplex PCR, the TCRdb table keeps only in-frame clones and is missing some. Of 75,000 to 80,000 clones listed, around 88% are singletons. Specimen: CD4+ or CD8+ T cells sorted from blood, collected in a trial of the OX40 agonist ivuxolimab. These receptor sequences come from an adult with an advanced solid tumor such as melanoma, head and neck, liver or kidney cancer. CDR3s include the opening cysteine and the closing phenylalanine or tryptophan. The D gene is left open where the match is weak. Where a row states a size, it is once, few, many or the class of an expanded clone; other rows omit it.

abundance	d_gene	v_gene	j_gene	CDR3nt	CDR3aa
-	-	TRBV12-5	TRBJ2-6	TGTGCTAGTGGGGTCTCTGGGGCCAACGTCCTGACTTTC	CASGVSGANVLTF
-	-	TRBV6-6	TRBJ1-2	TGTGCCAGCAGTTACTCGACCGGGGGAGGGAAAGGAGGCTACACCTTC	CASSYSTGGGKGGYTF
-	-	TRBV19	TRBJ2-6	-	CASSMSFFGQGESSGANVLTF
-	-	TRBV27	TRBJ2-6	TGTGCCAGCTCTCTAGGCGGGTCTTGGGCCAACGTCCTGACTTTC	CASSLGGSWANVLTF
-	-	TRBV5-1	TRBJ2-5	TGCGCCAGCAGCCCACGGTCAGGGAGCGTACAGTACTTC	CASSPRSGSVQYF
-	TRBD1	TRBV6-1	TRBJ2-7	TGTGCCAGCAGATCGACAGGGGGCCACGAGCAGTACTTC	CASRSTGGHEQYF
-	-	TRBV28	TRBJ2-7	TGTGCCAGCAGGGGAACTGGTAGGGGGGACGAGCAGTACTTC	CASRGTGRGDEQYF
-	TRBD2	TRBV5-1	TRBJ2-5	TGCGCCAGCAGCTTTACTACAGGACTAGCGGGGCAAGAGACCCAGTACTTC	CASSFTTGLAGQETQYF
-	-	TRBV11-3	TRBJ2-7	TGTGCCAGCAGCTCCGGTTTTGGCTACGAGCAGTACTTC	CASSSGFGYEQYF
-	-	TRBV5-1	TRBJ1-2	TGCGCCAGCAGCTTGGATGGGGTACGCGGCTACACCTTC	CASSLDGVRGYTF
once	TRBD2	TRBV2	TRBJ2-3	TGTGCCAGCAGGCTGACTAGCGGGGTTGTAGATACGCAGTATTTT	CASRLTSGVVDTQYF
-	-	TRBV7-9	TRBJ1-1	TGTGCCAGCAGCTTAGTAGCAGGGGAGGGGAACACTGAAGCTTTCTTT	CASSLVAGEGNTEAFF
few	TRBD1	TRBV5-6	TRBJ2-7	TGTGCCAGCAGCGCTAGGGGGCGCTTAAACTACGAGCAGTACTTC	CASSARGRLNYEQYF
-	TRBD1	TRBV7-2	TRBJ2-1	TGTGCCAGCACCCCCTTCGGACAGGGTCGCGGTGAGCAGTTCTTC	CASTPFGQGRGEQFF
few	-	TRBV7-9	TRBJ1-4	TGTGCCAGCAGCTTAGGGGGCAGGGAGAAGGAAAAACTGTTTTTT	CASSLGGREKEKLFF
-	-	TRBV11-3	TRBJ1-6	TGTGCCAGCAGCCTAAACAGGGTACATAATTCACCCCTCCACTTT	CASSLNRVHNSPLHF
few	TRBD2	TRBV11-2	TRBJ2-7	TGTGCCAGCAGCCTGGGACTAGCGGGCTACGAGCAGTACTTC	CASSLGLAGYEQYF
-	-	TRBV19	TRBJ2-7	TGTGCCAGTAGTATGTCTCGGACGGTTTCCTACGAGCAGTACTTC	CASSMSRTVSYEQYF
-	TRBD1	TRBV6-6	TRBJ2-7	TGTGCCAGCAGTTACTCGGGCAGGGGGACCTACGAGCAGTACTTC	CASSYSGRGTYEQYF
-	TRBD2	TRBV27	TRBJ2-3	TGTGCCAGCAGTTCCGGACTAGTGGGAGATACGCAGTATTTT	CASSSGLVGDTQYF
-	-	TRBV5-1	TRBJ2-3	TGCGCCAGCAGCTTGGCCCCCCAAACAGATACGCAGTATTTT	CASSLAPQTDTQYF
-	-	TRBV27	TRBJ2-7	TGTGCCAGCAGTTTACACTCAGACTACGAGCAGTACTTC	CASSLHSDYEQYF
medium-sized	TRBD1	TRBV29-1	TRBJ2-6	TGCAGCGTAGCCACAGGGGGTGGTGCCAACGTCCTGACTTTC	CSVATGGGANVLTF
-	-	TRBV2	TRBJ1-5	TGTGCCAGCAGTAGGGACGAGATCAATCAGCCCCAGCATTTT	CASSRDEINQPQHF
-	-	TRBV18	TRBJ1-1	TGTGCCAGCTCACCACTTGAAAAGGGGAACACTGAAGCTTTCTTT	CASSPLEKGNTEAFF
-	-	TRBV5-4	TRBJ2-2	TGTGCCAGCAGCCAGGGGTTTGGGGAGCTGTTTTTT	CASSQGFGELFF
few	-	TRBV7-9	TRBJ2-1	TGTGCCAGCAGCCCAAGGTCAGGTTCGGTCAATGAGCAGTTCTTC	CASSPRSGSVNEQFF
few	-	TRBV19	TRBJ2-1	TGTGCCAGTAGTCGGGACTCCTACAATGAGCAGTTCTTC	CASSRDSYNEQFF
-	-	TRBV7-3	TRBJ2-2	TGTGCCAGCAGCTTGAGCGGGTTCACCGGGGAGCTGTTTTTT	CASSLSGFTGELFF
-	-	TRBV11-2	TRBJ2-5	TGTGCCAGCAGCTCCCGAAGGGGGACCCAGTACTTC	CASSSRRGTQYF
-	-	TRBV28	TRBJ2-7	TGTGCCAGCAGCTCCCCGGGCGAGCAGTACTTC	CASSSPGEQYF
once	-	TRBV10-3	TRBJ1-3	TGTGCCATCAGCCGCGCAGGTTCTGGAAACACCATATATTTT	CAISRAGSGNTIYF
-	TRBD1	TRBV6-5	TRBJ1-2	TGTGCCAGCAGTTACTCGGTTCAGGGGGTATCTGGCTACACCTTC	CASSYSVQGVSGYTF
-	TRBD1	TRBV28	TRBJ1-1	TGTGCCAGCAGTCCCCCGGGACAGGGGAACACTGAAGCTTTCTTT	CASSPPGQGNTEAFF
-	-	TRBV28	TRBJ1-1	TGTGCCAGCAGTGGGGGGCGGCTAGCCCCTGAAGCTTTCTTT	CASSGGRLAPEAFF
-	-	TRBV6-5	TRBJ1-1	TGTGCCAGCAGCTCCCCGGGTAGGAACACTGAAGCTTTCTTT	CASSSPGRNTEAFF
-	-	TRBV29-1	TRBJ1-2	TGCAGCGTTTCGTCTGGGCACGGCTACACCTTC	CSVSSGHGYTF
-	TRBD1	TRBV28	TRBJ2-7	TGTGCCAGCAGCCTGGGACAGGTTTTTGAGCAGTACTTC	CASSLGQVFEQYF
-	-	TRBV18	TRBJ1-1	TGTGCCAGCTCACCGTACGGGACGGTGAACACTGAAGCTTTCTTT	CASSPYGTVNTEAFF
-	-	TRBV30	TRBJ1-2	TGTGCCTGGAGTGTTACCGCCCCTTATGGCTACACCTTC	CAWSVTAPYGYTF
-	TRBD2	TRBV4-2	TRBJ2-5	TGTGCCAGCAGCCAAGATGCCCCGACTAGCGGGAGATGGGAGACCCAGTACTTC	CASSQDAPTSGRWETQYF
once	-	TRBV7-3	TRBJ2-3	TGTGCCAGCAGCTTAACGGCAGTTCTGGGAGATACGCAGTATTTT	CASSLTAVLGDTQYF
-	TRBD1	TRBV4-1	TRBJ2-7	TGCGCCAGCAGCCATCCAAAAAGGACAGGGGTCTACGAGCAGTACTTC	CASSHPKRTGVYEQYF
-	-	TRBV16	TRBJ1-4	TGTGCCAGCAGCCAATACAGGGATGGTGAAAAACTGTTTTTT	CASSQYRDGEKLFF
few	TRBD1	TRBV2	TRBJ1-6	TGTGCCAGCAGTGTGGGGGACAGGGGAAATTCACCCCTCCACTTT	CASSVGDRGNSPLHF
-	-	TRBV7-8	TRBJ2-7	TGTGCCAGCAGCTTCGGCTCACAGGGCACCTACGAGCAGTACTTC	CASSFGSQGTYEQYF